Described below is a single T cell receptor beta chain sequence and its context. Its antigen is unidentified. Primers for the PCR totalled 60 Vbeta and 13 Jbeta. Sequenced by immunoSEQ multiplex PCR; TCRdb stores in-frame clones only, minus some. The repertoire holds about 94,000 clones, with more than 75% as singletons. V was shortened by 4 bases and J by 0 bases, with 12 bases between the two germline ends. The CDR3 spans 15 residues. Germline-derived CDR1 and CDR2 are LNHDA and SQIVND (reference sequence). The data stem from a study of cytomegalovirus exposure and HLA in healthy donors. Study conclusions and caveats: Researchers reported that a few CMV-associated chains were confirmed in vitro as CMV antigen-specific. The study put under 200 TCR beta chains on its list as cytomegalovirus-associated. The analysis excluded some indistinguishable V segments, including TRBV6-2 and TRBV6-3. What a later analysis showed was that several of the most significant clusters appeared linked to common viral pathogens.

The receptor's source is a woman in her forties in good health and CMV-seronegative. The sample consisted of PBMCs. The chain links TRBV19 to TRBJ1-2; D gene unclear. This chain's CDR3 is CASSKKAGPNYGYTF. The CDR3 DNA reads as TGTGCCAGTAGTAAAAAAGCAGGTCCTAACTATGGCTACACCTTC.